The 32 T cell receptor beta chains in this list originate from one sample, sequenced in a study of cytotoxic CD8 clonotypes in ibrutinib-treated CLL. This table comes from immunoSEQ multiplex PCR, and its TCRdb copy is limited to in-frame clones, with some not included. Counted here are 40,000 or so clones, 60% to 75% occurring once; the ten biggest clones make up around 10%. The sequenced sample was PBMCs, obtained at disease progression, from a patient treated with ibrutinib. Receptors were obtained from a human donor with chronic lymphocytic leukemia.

The CDR3 loop is CASSPSRGGNQPQHF. The CDR3, as DNA: TGTGCCAGTAGCCCCTCCAGGGGAGGCAATCAGCCCCAGCATTTT. The chain has TRBV19 and TRBJ1-5; a weak D match, TRBD1 (6 bases). The germline V and J ends were trimmed by 6 bases and 2 bases, with 14 bases remaining between them. CDR3 size: 15 residues. The germline V gene encodes CDR1 LNHDA and CDR2 SQIVND (reference sequence).

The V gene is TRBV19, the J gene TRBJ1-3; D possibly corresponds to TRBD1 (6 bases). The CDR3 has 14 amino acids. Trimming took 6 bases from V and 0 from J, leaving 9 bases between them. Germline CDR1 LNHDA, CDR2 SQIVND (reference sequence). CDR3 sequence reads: CASSTGISGNTIYF. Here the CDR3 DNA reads TGTGCCAGTAGCACAGGGATCTCTGGAAACACCATATATTTT.

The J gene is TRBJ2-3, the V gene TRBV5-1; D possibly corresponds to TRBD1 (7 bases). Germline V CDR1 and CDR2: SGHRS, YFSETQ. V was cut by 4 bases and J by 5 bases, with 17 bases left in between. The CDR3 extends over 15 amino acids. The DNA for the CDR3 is TGCGCCAGCAGCCCACCAGGGGGGCCGGGAGATACGCAGTATTTT. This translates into CASSPPGGPGDTQYF.

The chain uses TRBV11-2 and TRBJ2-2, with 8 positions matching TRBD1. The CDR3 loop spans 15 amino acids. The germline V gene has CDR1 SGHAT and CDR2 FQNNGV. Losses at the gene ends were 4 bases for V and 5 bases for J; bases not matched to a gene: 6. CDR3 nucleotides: TGTGCCAGCAGCTCGACAGGGGAATGGACCGGGGAGCTGTTTTTT. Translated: CASSSTGEWTGELFF.

DNA for the CDR3: TGTGCCAGCAGCTTACGGGGACGCTCCTACGAGCAGTACTTC. It yields the protein CASSLRGRSYEQYF. The chain couples TRBV11-3 to TRBJ2-7; tentatively, D is TRBD1 or TRBD2 (5 bases each). The CDR3 loop spans 14 amino acids. V shed 2 bases and J shed 0 bases, with 8 bases lying between them. Looked up from germline, CDR1 is SGHNT and CDR2 is YENEEA.

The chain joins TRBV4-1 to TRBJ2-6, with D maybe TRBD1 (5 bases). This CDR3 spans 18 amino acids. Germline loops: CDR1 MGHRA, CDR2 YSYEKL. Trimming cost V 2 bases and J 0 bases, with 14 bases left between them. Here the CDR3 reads CASSQQGHGSSGANVLTF. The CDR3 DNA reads TGCGCCAGCAGCCAACAAGGACACGGTAGCTCTGGGGCCAACGTCCTGACTTTC.

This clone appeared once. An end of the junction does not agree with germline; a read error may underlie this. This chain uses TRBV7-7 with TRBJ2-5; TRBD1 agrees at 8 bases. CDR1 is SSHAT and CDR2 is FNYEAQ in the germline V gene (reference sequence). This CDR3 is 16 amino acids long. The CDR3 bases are TGTGCTAGCAGCTTAGGACCCGGGACAGGTGGGGAGACCCAGTACTTC. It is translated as CASSLGPGTGGETQYF.

The CDR3 sequence is CASSLGGPIKTGGELFF. Here the CDR3 DNA reads TGCGCCAGCAGCCTGGGCGGACCAATCAAAACTGGCGGGGAGCTGTTTTTT. The chain uses TRBV5-1 and TRBJ2-2; D unclear. V lost 4 bases, J lost 7 bases, and 23 bases lay in between. Germline assignment: CDR1 SGHRS and CDR2 YFSETQ. This CDR3 is 17 amino acids long.

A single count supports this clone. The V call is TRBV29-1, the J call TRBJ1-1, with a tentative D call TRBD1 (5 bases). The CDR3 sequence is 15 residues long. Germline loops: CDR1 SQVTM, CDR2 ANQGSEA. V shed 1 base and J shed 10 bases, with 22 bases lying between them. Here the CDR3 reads CSVEGGRDLLYRAFF. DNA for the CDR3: TGCAGCGTTGAAGGGGGCAGGGACTTGCTTTACAGAGCTTTCTTT.

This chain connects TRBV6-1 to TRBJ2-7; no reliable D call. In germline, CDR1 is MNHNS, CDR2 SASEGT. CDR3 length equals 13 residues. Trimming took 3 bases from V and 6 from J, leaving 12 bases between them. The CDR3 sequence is CASSEFAFLEQYF. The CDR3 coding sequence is TGTGCCAGCAGTGAGTTCGCTTTCCTCGAGCAGTACTTC.

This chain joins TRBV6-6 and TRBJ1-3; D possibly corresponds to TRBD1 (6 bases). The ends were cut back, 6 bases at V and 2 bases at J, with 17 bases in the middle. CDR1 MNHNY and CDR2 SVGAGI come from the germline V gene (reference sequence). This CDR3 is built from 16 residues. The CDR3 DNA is TGTGCCAGCAGCCATCTACAGGGTGAGGCTGGAAACACCATATATTTT. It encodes CASSHLQGEAGNTIYF.

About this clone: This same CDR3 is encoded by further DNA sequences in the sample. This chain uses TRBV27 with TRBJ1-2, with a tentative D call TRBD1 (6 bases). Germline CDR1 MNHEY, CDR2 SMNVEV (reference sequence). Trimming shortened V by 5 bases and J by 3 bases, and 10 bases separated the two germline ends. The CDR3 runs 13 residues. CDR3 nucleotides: TGTGCCAGCAGTCAACAGGGTGACTATGGCTACACCTTC. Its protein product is CASSQQGDYGYTF.

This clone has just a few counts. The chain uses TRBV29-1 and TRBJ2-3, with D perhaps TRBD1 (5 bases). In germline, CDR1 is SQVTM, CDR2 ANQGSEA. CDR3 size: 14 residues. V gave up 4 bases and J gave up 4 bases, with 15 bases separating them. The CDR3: CSVVWGNLPDTQYF. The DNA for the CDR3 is TGCAGCGTTGTCTGGGGCAATCTTCCAGATACGCAGTATTTT.

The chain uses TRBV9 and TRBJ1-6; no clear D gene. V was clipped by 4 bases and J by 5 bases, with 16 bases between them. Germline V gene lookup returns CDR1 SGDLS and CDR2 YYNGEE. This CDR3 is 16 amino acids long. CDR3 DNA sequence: TGTGCCAGCAGCCCTGGGTTGGCAACGAATAATTCACCCCTCCACTTT. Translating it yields CASSPGLATNNSPLHF.

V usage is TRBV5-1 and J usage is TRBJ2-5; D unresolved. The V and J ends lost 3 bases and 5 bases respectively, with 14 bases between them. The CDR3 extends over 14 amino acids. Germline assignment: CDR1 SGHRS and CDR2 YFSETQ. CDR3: CASSSAQGGETQYF. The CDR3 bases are TGCGCCAGCAGCTCGGCCCAAGGTGGGGAGACCCAGTACTTC.

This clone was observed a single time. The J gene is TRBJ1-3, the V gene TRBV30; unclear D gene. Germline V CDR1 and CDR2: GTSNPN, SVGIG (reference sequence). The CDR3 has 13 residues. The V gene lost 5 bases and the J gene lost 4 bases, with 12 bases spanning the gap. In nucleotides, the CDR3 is TGTGCCTGGGCACCTGCGGCGGGAAACACCATATATTTT. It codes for CAWAPAAGNTIYF.

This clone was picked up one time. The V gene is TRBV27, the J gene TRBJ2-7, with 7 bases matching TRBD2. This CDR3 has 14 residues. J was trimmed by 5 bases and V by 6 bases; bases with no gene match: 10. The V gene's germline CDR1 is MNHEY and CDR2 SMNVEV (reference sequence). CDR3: CASRIRTRVDEQYF. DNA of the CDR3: TGTGCCAGCAGGATTAGGACTAGAGTTGACGAGCAGTACTTC.

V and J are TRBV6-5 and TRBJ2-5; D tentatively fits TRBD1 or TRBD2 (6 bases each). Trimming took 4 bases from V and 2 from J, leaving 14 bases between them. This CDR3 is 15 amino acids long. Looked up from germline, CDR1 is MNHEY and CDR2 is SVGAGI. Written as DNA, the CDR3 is TGTGCCAGCAGTTCCCCGGGGGCGGGTCAAGAGACCCAGTACTTC. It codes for CASSSPGAGQETQYF.

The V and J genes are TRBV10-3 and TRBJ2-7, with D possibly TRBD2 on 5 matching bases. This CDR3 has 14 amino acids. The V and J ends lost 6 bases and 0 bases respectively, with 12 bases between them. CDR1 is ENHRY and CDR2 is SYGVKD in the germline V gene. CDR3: CAISQTISSYEQYF. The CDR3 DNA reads TGTGCCATCAGCCAGACTATCAGCTCCTACGAGCAGTACTTC.

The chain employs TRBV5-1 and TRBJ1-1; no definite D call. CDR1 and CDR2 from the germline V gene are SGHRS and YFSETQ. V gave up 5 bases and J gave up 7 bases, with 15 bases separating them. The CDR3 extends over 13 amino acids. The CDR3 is CASRPGKVLEAFF. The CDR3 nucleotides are TGCGCCAGCAGACCAGGCAAGGTTCTTGAAGCTTTCTTT.

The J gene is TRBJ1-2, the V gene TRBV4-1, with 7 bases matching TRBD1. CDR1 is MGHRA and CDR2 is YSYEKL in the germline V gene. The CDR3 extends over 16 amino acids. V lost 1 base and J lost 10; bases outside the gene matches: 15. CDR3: CASSQVRGRGAEDYTF. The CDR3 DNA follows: TGCGCCAGCAGCCAAGTTCGGGGCAGGGGGGCAGAGGACTACACCTTC.

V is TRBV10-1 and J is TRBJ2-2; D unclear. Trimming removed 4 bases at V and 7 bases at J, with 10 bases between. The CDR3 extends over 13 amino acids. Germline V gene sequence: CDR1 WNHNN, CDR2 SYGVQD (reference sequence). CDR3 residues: CASSVLMNGELFF. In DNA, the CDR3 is TGCGCCAGCAGTGTTCTGATGAACGGGGAGCTGTTTTTT.

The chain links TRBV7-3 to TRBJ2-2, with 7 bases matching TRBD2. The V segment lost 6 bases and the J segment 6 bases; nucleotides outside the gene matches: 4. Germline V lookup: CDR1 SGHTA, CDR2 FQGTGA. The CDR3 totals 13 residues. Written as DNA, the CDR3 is TGTGCCAGCAGTCGACTAGCCCCCGGGGAGCTGTTTTTT. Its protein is CASSRLAPGELFF.

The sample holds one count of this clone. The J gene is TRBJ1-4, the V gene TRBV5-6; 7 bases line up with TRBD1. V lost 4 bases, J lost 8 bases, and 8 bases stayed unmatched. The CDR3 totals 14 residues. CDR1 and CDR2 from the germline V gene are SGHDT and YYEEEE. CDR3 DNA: TGTGCCAGCAGCATAGGGGGCTCGGGGGAAAAACTGTTTTTT. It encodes CASSIGGSGEKLFF.

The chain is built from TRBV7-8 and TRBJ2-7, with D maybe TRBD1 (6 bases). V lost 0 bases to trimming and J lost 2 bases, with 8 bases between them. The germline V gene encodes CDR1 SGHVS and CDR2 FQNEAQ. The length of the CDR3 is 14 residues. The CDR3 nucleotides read TGTGCCAGCAGCTTAGCAAAGGGGGCCTACGAGCAGTACTTC. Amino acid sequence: CASSLAKGAYEQYF.

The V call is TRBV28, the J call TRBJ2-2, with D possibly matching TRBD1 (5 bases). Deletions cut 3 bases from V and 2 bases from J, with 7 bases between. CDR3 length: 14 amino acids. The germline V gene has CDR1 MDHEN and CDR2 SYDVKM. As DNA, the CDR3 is TGTGCCAGCAGTTTGGGGCTTAACACCGGGGAGCTGTTTTTT. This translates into CASSLGLNTGELFF.

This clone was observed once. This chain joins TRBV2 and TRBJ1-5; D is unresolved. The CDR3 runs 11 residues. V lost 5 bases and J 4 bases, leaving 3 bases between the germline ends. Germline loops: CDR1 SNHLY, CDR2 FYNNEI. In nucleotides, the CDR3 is TGTGCCAGCAGTCTGAATCAGCCCCAGCATTTT. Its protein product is CASSLNQPQHF.

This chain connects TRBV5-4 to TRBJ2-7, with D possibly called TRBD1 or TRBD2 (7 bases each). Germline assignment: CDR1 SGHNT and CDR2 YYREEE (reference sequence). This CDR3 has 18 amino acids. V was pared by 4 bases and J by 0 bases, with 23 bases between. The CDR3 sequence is CASSVGGRGGLSSYEQYF. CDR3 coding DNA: TGTGCCAGCAGCGTCGGGGGCAGGGGGGGCCTAAGCTCCTACGAGCAGTACTTC.

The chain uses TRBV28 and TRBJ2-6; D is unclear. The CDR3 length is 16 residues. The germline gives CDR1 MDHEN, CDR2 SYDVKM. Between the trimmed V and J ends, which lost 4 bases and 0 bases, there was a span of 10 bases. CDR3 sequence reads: CASSSPESSGANVLTF. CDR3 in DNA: TGTGCCAGCAGTTCACCAGAAAGCTCTGGGGCCAACGTCCTGACTTTC.

The CDR3 coding sequence is TGTGCCAGCAGCTTGCGCAGGGGGGTCGGACCCCAAGAGACCCAGTACTTC. Protein: CASSLRRGVGPQETQYF. J is TRBJ2-5 and V is TRBV7-9; weak D call: TRBD1 (7 bases). V shed 3 bases and J shed 1 base, with 18 bases lying between them. The CDR3 contains 17 residues. Germline CDR1 reads SEHNR; CDR2 reads FQNEAQ (reference sequence).

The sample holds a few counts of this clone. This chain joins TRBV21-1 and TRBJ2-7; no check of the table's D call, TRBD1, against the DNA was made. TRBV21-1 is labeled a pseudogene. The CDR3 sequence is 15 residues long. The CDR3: CASLFKPGQASEQYF. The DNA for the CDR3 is TGTGCCAGCTTATTTAAACCGGGACAGGCCTCCGAGCAGTACTTC.

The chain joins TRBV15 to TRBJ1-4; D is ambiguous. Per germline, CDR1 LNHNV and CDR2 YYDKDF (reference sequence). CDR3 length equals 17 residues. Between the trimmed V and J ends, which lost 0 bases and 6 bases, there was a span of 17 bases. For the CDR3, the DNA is TGTGCCACCAGCAGAGATCGTTCGAGTGCGGCCTATGAAAAACTGTTTTTT. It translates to CATSRDRSSAAYEKLFF.